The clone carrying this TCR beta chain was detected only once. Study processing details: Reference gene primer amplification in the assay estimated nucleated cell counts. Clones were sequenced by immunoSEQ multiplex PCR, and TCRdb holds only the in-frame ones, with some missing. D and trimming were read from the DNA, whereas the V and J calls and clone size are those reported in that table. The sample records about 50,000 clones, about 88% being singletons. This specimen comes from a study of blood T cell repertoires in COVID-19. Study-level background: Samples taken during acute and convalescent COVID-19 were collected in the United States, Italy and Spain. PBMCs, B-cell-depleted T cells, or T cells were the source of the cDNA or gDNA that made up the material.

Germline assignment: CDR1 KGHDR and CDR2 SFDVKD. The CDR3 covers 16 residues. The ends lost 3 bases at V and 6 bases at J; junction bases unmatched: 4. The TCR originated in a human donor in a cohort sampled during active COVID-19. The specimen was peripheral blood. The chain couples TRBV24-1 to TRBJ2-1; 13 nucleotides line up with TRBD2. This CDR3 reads CATSDPTSGRANEQFF. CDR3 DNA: TGTGCCACCAGTGATCCTACTAGCGGGAGGGCCAATGAGCAGTTCTTC.